This TCR beta chain was identified in a study of blood T cell repertoires in COVID-19. Data came from immunoSEQ multiplex PCR; TCRdb stores just in-frame clones and leaves some out. This table has approximately 200,000 clones, about 86% appearing once. Trimming took 6 bases from V and 4 from J, leaving 8 bases between them. This CDR3 has 12 residues. Germline CDR1 and CDR2: MNHEY and SVGEGT. Enrolled through a virtual design, the participants were between 18 and 89 years of age and came from about two dozen US areas. The sequenced material came from PBMCs or T cells enriched from blood (not recorded which). This sequence originates from a woman between 35 and 50 years old with acute COVID-19. The J gene is TRBJ2-3, the V gene TRBV6-2 or TRBV6-3, with no clear D. The CDR3 nucleotides are TGTGCCAGCAGCCAGAGCCCAGATACGCAGTATTTT. Protein: CASSQSPDTQYF.